The rows below give T cell receptor beta chains drawn from one sample of a study of beta chain features in type 1 diabetes. Clones were sequenced by immunoSEQ multiplex PCR, and TCRdb holds only the in-frame ones, with some missing. The data contain 300,000 to 400,000 clones, approximately 9.9% of them singletons. The sample comprised central memory CD4+ T cells from blood. The source is a young man with type 1 diabetes. Both conserved end residues are part of each CDR3. Not every row has a clone size; where given, it reads once, few, many or a size class.

size: -; V: TRBV4-3; CDR3: CASSQEDRAGEKLFF
size: -; V: TRBV4-1; CDR3: CASSQEAQSSEAFF
size: -; V: TRBV27; CDR3: CASSHRVRETQYF
size: -; V: TRBV11-2; CDR3: CASSFAGGGTDTQYF
size: -; V: TRBV18; CDR3: CASSPEGQLNYGYTF
size: few; V: TRBV29-1; CDR3: CSVLRTGPYEQYF
size: few; V: TRBV5-1; CDR3: CASSCPRGTGLVLGNQPQHF
size: few; V: TRBV5-1; CDR3: CASSLAGQGRETQYF
size: -; V: TRBV6-5; CDR3: CASSYSASLNTEAFF
size: medium-sized; V: TRBV7-8; CDR3: CASSWSGGSTDTQYF
size: -; V: TRBV30; CDR3: CAWSEQSLSGNTIYF
size: -; V: TRBV2; CDR3: CASQITGWPDTQYF
size: few; V: TRBV18; CDR3: CASSREGTGGVDGYTF
size: -; V: TRBV27; CDR3: CASSLQGYTGELFF
size: -; V: TRBV7-2; CDR3: CASSLGSEGKGYEQYF
size: few; V: TRBV30; CDR3: CAWNDNRGPYGYTF
size: few; V: TRBV7-2; CDR3: CASSFASQGELFF
size: few; V: TRBV11-2; CDR3: CASSYQGQGVSAQFF
size: few; V: TRBV7-2; CDR3: CASSNTLAGDQETQYF
size: -; V: TRBV30; CDR3: CAWSFPTGWNTEAFF
size: few; V: TRBV27; CDR3: CASSFPGGGIQYF
size: many; V: TRBV4-1; CDR3: CASSQEVRTDTQYF
size: few; V: TRBV11-2; CDR3: CASGGRSYEQYF
size: few; V: TRBV19; CDR3: CASSVKETQYF
size: -; V: TRBV18; CDR3: CASSYESGQGNYGYTF
size: -; V: TRBV7-8; CDR3: CASSLMGGSTGELFF
size: few; V: TRBV5-6; CDR3: CASSQQGAVQPQHF
size: -; V: TRBV7-2; CDR3: CASSKYRDLGYTF
size: many; V: TRBV5-5; CDR3: CASSPQGYEQFF
size: -; V: TRBV18; CDR3: CASSPEEGWAFF
size: -; V: TRBV7-9; CDR3: CASSSQKSETQYF
size: few; V: TRBV29-1; CDR3: CSVEDPSAGVRDTQYF
size: -; V: TRBV14; CDR3: CASSQGDSANEQFF
size: -; V: TRBV7-2; CDR3: CASSYGQQTLGYTF
size: few; V: TRBV18; CDR3: CASSPPTGQETQYF
size: few; V: TRBV6-1; CDR3: CASSAPRLLYTF
size: -; V: TRBV5-4; CDR3: CASSLGQNYEQYF
size: -; V: TRBV4-3; CDR3: CASSQEGGRGRGNSPLHF
size: few; V: TRBV7-2; CDR3: CASSSRTVVNYGYTF
size: -; V: TRBV30; CDR3: CAWADRGVRLNTEAFF
size: many; V: TRBV28; CDR3: CASSPGTGGPSGNTIYF
size: many; V: TRBV7-2; CDR3: CASRRSGANVLTF
size: -; V: TRBV27; CDR3: CASKRDSGSSYNEQFF
size: -; V: TRBV5-4; CDR3: CASSKTQGEHGYTF
size: few; V: TRBV11-2; CDR3: CASSSGRGANYGYTF
size: -; V: TRBV7-2; CDR3: CASSLERLNSGANVLTF
size: few; V: TRBV14; CDR3: CASNPAGSSGNTIYF
size: many; V: TRBV7-9; CDR3: CASSTEQGSTEAFF
size: -; V: TRBV7-7; CDR3: CASSSNFRDEQFF
size: -; V: TRBV29-1; CDR3: CSAPRTSYNEQFF
size: few; V: TRBV7-9; CDR3: CASSLDRGRNYGYTF
size: few; V: TRBV7-9; CDR3: CASSLGQGGSPLHF
size: -; V: TRBV7-8; CDR3: CASSLVGRGTGELFF
size: few; V: TRBV29-1; CDR3: CSVDSYRAPGSYTF
size: few; V: TRBV27; CDR3: CASNWGTGRTEAFF
size: few; V: TRBV5-1; CDR3: CASSLGPTSLSETQYF
size: many; V: TRBV9; CDR3: CASSVDPIGPTDTQYF
size: many; V: TRBV27; CDR3: CASSRQGANEKLFF
size: -; V: TRBV30; CDR3: CAWSVGGGKETQYF
size: few; V: TRBV6-1; CDR3: CASRPRTGRSGELFF